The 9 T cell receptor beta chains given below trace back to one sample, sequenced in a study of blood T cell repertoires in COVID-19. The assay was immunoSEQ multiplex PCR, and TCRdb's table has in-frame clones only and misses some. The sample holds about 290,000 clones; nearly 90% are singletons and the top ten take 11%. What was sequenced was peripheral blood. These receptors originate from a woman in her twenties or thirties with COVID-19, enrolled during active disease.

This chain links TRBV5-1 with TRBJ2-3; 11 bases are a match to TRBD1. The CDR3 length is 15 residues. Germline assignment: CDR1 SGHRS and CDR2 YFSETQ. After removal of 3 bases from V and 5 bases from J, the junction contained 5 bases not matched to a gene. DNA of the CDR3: TGCGCCAGCAGCTCCCCGGGACAGGGGGTAGATACGCAGTATTTT. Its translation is CASSSPGQGVDTQYF.

In DNA, the CDR3 is TGTGCCAGCGTCCGGGACAGGGGGAATTCACCCCTCCACTTT. Protein sequence: CASVRDRGNSPLHF. The chain is built from TRBV3-1 (or the pseudogene TRBV3-2) and TRBJ1-6, with 11 bases lining up with TRBD1. Germline lookup yields CDR1 LGHDT and CDR2 YNNKEL (reference sequence). Losses at the gene ends were 8 bases for V and 7 bases for J; bases not matched to a gene: 4. The CDR3 extends over 14 amino acids.

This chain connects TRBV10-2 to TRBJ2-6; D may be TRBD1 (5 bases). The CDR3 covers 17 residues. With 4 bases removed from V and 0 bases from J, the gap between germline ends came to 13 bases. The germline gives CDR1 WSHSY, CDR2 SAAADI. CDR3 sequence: CASSATVSDSGANVLTF. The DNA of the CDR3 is TGCGCCAGCAGTGCGACAGTTTCCGACTCTGGGGCCAACGTCCTGACTTTC.

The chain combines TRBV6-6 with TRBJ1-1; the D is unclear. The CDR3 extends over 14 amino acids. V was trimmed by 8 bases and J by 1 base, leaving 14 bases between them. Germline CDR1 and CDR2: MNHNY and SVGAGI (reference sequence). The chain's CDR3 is CASLKEFPNTEAFF. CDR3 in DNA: TGTGCCAGCTTAAAAGAGTTTCCGAACACTGAAGCTTTCTTT.

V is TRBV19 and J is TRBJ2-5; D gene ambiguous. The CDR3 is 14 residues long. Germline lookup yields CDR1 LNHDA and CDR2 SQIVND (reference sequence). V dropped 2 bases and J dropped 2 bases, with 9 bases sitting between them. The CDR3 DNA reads TGTGCCAGTAGTATAACCAGCGCACAAGAGACCCAGTACTTC. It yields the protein CASSITSAQETQYF.

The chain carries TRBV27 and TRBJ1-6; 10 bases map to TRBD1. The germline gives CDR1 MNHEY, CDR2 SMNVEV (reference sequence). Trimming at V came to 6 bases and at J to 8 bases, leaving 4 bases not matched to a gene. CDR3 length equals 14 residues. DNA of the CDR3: TGTGCCAGCAGCGCGGACAGGGGGTATTCACCCCTCCACTTT. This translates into CASSADRGYSPLHF.

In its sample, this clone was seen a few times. As DNA, the CDR3 is TGCGCCAGCAGCCAAGATGGGCGGGGGGGCCTGTATGAGCAGTTCTTC. Translation: CASSQDGRGGLYEQFF. The V call is TRBV4-1, the J call TRBJ2-1, with 9 nucleotides matching TRBD2. The V segment lost 0 bases and the J segment 8 bases; nucleotides outside the gene matches: 8. CDR1 and CDR2 from the germline V gene are MGHRA and YSYEKL. This CDR3 region has 16 residues.

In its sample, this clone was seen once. The CDR3 DNA reads TGCAGCGTGGGACAGGGAAGCAATCAGCCCCAGCATTTT. This encodes CSVGQGSNQPQHF. This chain joins TRBV29-1 and TRBJ1-5, with TRBD1 matching 9 bases. Germline CDR1 SQVTM, CDR2 ANQGSEA. CDR3 size: 13 residues. V lost 6 bases to trimming and J lost 1 base; unmatched junction nucleotides: 1. Complete variable domain (other parts from reference TRBV29-1 and TRBJ1-5): SAVISQKPSRDICQRGTSLTIQCQVDSQVTMMFWYRQQPGQSLTLIATANQGSEATYESGFVIDKFPISRPNLTFSTLTVSNMSPEDSSIYLCSVGQGSNQPQHFGDGTRLSIL.

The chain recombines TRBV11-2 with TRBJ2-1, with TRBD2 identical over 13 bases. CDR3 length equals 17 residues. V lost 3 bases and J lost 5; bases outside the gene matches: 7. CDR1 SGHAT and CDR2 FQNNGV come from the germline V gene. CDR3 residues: CASSLGQTSGGNNEQFF. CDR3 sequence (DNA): TGTGCCAGCAGCTTGGGACAGACTAGCGGGGGGAACAATGAGCAGTTCTTC. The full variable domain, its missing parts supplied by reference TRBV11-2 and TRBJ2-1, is EAGVAQSPRYKIIEKRQSVAFWCNPISGHATLYWYQQILGQGPKLLIQFQNNGVVDDSQLPKDRFSAERLKGVDSTLKIQPAKLEDSAVYLCASSLGQTSGGNNEQFFGPGTRLTVL.